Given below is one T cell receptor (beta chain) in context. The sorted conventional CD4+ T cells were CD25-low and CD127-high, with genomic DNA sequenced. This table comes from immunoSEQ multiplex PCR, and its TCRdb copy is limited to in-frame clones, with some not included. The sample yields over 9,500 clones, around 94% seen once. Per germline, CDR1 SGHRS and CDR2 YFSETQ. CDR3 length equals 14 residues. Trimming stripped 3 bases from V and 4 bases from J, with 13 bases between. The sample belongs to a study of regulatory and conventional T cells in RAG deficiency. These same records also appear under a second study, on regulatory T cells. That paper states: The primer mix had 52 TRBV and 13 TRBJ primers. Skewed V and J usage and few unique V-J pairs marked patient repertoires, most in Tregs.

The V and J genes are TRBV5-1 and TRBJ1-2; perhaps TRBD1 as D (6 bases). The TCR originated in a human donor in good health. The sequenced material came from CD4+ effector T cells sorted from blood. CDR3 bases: TGCGCCAGCAGCTCGCCCGGACAGATCTATGGCTACACCTTC. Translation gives CASSSPGQIYGYTF.